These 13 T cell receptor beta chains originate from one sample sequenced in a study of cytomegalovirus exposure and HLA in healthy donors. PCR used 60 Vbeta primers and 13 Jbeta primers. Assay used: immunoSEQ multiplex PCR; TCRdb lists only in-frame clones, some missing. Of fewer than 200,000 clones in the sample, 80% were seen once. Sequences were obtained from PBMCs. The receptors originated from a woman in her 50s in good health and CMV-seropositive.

This CDR3 reads CASGGGSYNEQFF. For the CDR3, the DNA is TGTGCATCCGGGGGGGGCTCCTACAATGAGCAGTTCTTC. The genes are TRBV7-3 and TRBJ2-1; 8 nucleotides align to TRBD2. The germline CDR1 and CDR2 sequences are SGHTA and FQGTGA. The CDR3 totals 13 residues.

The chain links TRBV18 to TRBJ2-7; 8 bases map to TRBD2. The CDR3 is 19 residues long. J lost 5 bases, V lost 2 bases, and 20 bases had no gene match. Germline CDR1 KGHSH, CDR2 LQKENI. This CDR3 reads CASSPFGTQGAGGTHEQYF. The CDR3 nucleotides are TGTGCCAGCTCACCATTCGGGACCCAAGGGGCGGGAGGTACCCACGAGCAGTACTTC.

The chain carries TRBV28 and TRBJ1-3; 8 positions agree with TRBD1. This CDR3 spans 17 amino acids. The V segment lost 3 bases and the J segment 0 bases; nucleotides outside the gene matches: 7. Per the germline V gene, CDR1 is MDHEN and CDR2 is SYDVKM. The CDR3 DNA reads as TGTGCCAGCAGTTTCCTCGGACAGGGCTACTCTGGAAACACCATATATTTT. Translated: CASSFLGQGYSGNTIYF.

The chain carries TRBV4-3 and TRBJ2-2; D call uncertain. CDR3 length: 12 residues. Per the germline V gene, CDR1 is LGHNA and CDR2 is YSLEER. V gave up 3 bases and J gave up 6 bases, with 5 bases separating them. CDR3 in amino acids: CASSQAAGELFF. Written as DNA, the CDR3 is TGCGCCAGCAGCCAGGCCGCCGGGGAGCTGTTTTTT.

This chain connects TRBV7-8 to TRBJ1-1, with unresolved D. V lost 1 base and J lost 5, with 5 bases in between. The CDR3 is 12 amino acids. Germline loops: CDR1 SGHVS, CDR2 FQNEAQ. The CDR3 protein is CASSLGRTEAFF. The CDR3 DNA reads TGTGCCAGCAGCTTAGGGAGGACTGAAGCTTTCTTT.

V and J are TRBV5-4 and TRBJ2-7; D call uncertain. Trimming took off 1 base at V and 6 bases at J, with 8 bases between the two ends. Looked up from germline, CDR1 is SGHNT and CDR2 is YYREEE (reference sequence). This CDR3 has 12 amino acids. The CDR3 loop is CASSLPNGEQYF. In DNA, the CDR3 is TGTGCCAGCAGCTTGCCCAACGGCGAGCAGTACTTC. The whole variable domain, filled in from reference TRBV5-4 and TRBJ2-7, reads ETGVTQSPTHLIKTRGQQVTLRCSSQSGHNTVSWYQQALGQGPQFIFQYYREEENGRGNFPPRFSGLQFPNYSSELNVNALELDDSALYLCASSLPNGEQYFGPGTRLTVT.

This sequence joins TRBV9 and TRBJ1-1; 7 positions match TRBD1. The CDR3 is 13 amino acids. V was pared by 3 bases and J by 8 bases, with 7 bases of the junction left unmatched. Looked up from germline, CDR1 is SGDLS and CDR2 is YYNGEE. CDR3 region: CASSAGQLGEAFF. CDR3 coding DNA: TGTGCCAGCAGCGCGGGACAGCTAGGCGAAGCTTTCTTT.

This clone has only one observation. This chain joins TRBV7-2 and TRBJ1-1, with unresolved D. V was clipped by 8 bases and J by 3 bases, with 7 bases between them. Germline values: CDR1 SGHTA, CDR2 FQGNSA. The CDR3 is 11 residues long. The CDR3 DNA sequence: TGTGCCAGCTGGAGAGACACTGAAGCTTTCTTT. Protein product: CASWRDTEAFF.

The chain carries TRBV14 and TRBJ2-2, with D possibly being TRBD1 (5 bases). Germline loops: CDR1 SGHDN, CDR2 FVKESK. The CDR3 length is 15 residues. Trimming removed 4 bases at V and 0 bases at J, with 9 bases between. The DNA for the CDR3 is TGTGCCAGCAGCCTCGACAGTCCGAACACCGGGGAGCTGTTTTTT. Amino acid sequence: CASSLDSPNTGELFF.

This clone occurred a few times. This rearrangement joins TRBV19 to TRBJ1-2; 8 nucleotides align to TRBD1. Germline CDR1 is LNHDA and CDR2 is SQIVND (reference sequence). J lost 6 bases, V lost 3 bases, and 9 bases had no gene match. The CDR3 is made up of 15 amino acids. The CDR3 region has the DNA TGTGCCAGTAGTATCCGACACGGGACAGGCGATGGCTACACCTTC. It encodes CASSIRHGTGDGYTF.

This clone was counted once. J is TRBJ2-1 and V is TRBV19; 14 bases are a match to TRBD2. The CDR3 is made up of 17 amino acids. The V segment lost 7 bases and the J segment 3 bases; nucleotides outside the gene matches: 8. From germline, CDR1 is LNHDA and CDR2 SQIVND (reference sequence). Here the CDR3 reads CASKPGLAGARYNEQFF. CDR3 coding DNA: TGTGCCAGTAAACCGGGACTAGCGGGGGCCCGCTACAATGAGCAGTTCTTC. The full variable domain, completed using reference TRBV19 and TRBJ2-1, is DGGITQSPKYLFRKEGQNVTLSCEQNLNHDAMYWYRQDPGQGLRLIYYSQIVNDFQKGDIAEGYSVSREKKESFPLTVTSAQKNPTAFYLCASKPGLAGARYNEQFFGPGTRLTVL.

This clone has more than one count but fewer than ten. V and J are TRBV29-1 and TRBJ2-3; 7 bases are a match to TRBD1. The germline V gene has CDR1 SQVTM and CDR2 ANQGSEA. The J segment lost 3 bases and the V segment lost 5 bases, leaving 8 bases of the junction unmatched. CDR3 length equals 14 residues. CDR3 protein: CSVRGTELTDTQYF. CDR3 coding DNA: TGCAGCGTTAGAGGGACAGAGTTAACAGATACGCAGTATTTT.

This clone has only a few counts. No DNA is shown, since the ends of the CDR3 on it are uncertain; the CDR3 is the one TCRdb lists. CDR3 sequence reads: CASSSTLGLAGVGDTQYF. The J gene is TRBJ2-3, the V gene TRBV27; TRBD2, the table's D call, was not compared with the DNA. From its first to its last residue, the CDR3 has 18 amino acids. Germline loops: CDR1 MNHEY, CDR2 SMNVEV (reference sequence).